This TCR beta chain was sequenced during a study of post-analysis software for immune sequencing data. Study summary: Relapsing-remitting, secondary progressive and progressive-relapsing multiple sclerosis courses were included.

Unique molecular identifiers were built into the TCR beta cDNA libraries. TCRdb used MiXCR to reprocess the PCR reads, holding one entry per CDR3 protein. The sample consists of 750,000 to 950,000 distinct CDR3 sequences, under 70% of them appearing once. Study observations and caveats: TRBV segments more frequent in patients than in controls numbered roughly 5 and included TRBV5-6, TRBV5-1 and TRBV20-1.

As to this clonotype: Its antigen is undetermined.

This CDR3 has 12 amino acids. Trimming took 1 base from V and 7 from J, leaving 8 bases between them. Germline V lookup: CDR1 GTSNPN, CDR2 SVGIG (reference sequence). The receptor's source is a girl between 5 and 17 years old with multiple sclerosis. The rearrangement links TRBV30 to TRBJ2-1; D is ambiguous. Material: blood. The CDR3 bases are TGTGCCTGGAGTGGGGATCGGAATGAGCAGTTCTTC. As protein: CAWSGDRNEQFF. The full variable domain, rest sourced from reference TRBV30 and TRBJ2-1, is SQTIHQWPATLVQPVGSPLSLECTVEGTSNPNLYWYRQAAGRGLQLLFYSVGIGQISSEVPQNLSASRPQDRQFILSSKKLLLSDSGFYLCAWSGDRNEQFFGPGTRLTVL.